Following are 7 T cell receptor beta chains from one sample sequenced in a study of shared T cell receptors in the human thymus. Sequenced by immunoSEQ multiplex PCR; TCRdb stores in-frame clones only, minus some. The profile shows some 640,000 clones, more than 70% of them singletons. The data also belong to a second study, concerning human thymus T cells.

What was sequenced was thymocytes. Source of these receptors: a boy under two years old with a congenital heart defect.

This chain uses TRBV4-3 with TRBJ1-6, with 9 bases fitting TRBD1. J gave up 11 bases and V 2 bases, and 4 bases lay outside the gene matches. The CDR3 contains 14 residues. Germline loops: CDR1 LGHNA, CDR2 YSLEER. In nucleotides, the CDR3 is TGCGCCAGCAGCCAATACGGACAGGGGACACCCCTCCACTTT. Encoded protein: CASSQYGQGTPLHF.

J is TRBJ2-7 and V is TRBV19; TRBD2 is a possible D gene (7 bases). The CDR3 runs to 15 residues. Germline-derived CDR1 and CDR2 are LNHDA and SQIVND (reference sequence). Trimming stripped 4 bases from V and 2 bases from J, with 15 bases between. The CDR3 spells CASSTYRGGTYEQYF. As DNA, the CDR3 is TGTGCCAGTAGTACCTATAGGGGGGGAACCTACGAGCAGTACTTC.

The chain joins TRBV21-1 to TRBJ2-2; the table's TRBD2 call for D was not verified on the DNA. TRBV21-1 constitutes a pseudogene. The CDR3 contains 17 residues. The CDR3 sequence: CASSKRGLAENTGELFF. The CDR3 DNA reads TGTGCCAGCAGCAAAAGAGGGCTAGCGGAAAACACCGGGGAGCTGTTTTTT.

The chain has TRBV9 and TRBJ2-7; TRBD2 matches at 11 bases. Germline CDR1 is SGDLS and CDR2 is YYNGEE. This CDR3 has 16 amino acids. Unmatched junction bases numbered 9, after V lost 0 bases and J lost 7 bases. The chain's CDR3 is CASSVGLAGGSYEQYF. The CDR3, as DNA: TGTGCCAGCAGCGTAGGCCTAGCGGGAGGATCGTATGAGCAGTACTTC.

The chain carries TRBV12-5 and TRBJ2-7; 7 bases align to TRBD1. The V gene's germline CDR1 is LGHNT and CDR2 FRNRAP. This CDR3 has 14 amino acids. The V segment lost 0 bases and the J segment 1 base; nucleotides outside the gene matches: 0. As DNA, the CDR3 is TGTGCTAGTGGTTTGGTACAGGGGTCCTACGAGCAGTACTTC. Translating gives CASGLVQGSYEQYF.

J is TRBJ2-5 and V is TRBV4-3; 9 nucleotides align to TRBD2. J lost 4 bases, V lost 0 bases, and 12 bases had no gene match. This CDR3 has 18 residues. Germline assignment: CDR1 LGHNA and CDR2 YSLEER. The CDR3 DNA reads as TGCGCCAGCAGCCAAGATCACCAGCGGGGGGCCACAGGAGAGACCCAGTACTTC. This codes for CASSQDHQRGATGETQYF.

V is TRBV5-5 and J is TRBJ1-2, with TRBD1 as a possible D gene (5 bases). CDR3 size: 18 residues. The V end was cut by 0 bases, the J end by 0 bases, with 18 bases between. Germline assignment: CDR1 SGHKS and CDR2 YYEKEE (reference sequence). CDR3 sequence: CASSLEGTAPSSNYGYTF. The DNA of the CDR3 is TGTGCCAGCAGCTTGGAAGGGACTGCCCCCTCTTCTAACTATGGCTACACCTTC. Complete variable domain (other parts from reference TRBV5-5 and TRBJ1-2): DAGVTQSPTHLIKTRGQQVTLRCSPISGHKSVSWYQQVLGQGPQFIFQYYEKEERGRGNFPDRFSARQFPNYSSELNVNALLLGDSALYLCASSLEGTAPSSNYGYTFGSGTRLTVV.